The T cell receptor beta chain under discussion was sequenced for a study of blood T cell repertoires in COVID-19. Turning to the study itself: Acute and convalescent COVID-19 samples came from the United States, Italy and Spain.

The Seattle site enrolled patients during active infection and followed them longitudinally. Using immunoSEQ multiplex PCR, the repertoire was profiled, and TCRdb retains in-frame clones only, with some absent. Of approximately 330,000 clones listed, 90% are singletons. Trimming stripped 0 bases from V and 3 bases from J, with 12 bases between. The length of the CDR3 is 16 residues. Germline V gives CDR1 SGHRS, CDR2 YFSETQ. This chain joins TRBV5-1 and TRBJ2-2, with D hard to call. The TCR comes from a woman aged 35 to 49 with COVID-19, enrolled during active disease. The specimen was peripheral blood. The CDR3 DNA reads as TGCGCCAGCAGCTTGGCTGGCTCCGTCGACACCGGGGAGCTGTTTTTT. Residues: CASSLAGSVDTGELFF.